Each of the 21 T cell receptor beta chains below was sequenced from the same sample in a study of response to subunit inactivated influenza vaccine. TCRdb re-called the RT-PCR reads through MiXCR, storing one row per CDR3 protein. The sample carries more than 450,000 distinct CDR3 sequences, 7.6% recorded once. The source was PBMCs from blood, collected less than 30 months after vaccination. The receptors here all came from a man aged 45 to 75 who received an inactivated influenza vaccine.

This clonotype was counted between two and nine times. This chain connects TRBV2 to TRBJ2-5, with D hard to call. Trimming took off 5 bases at V and 5 bases at J, with 12 bases between the two ends. The V gene's germline CDR1 is SNHLY and CDR2 FYNNEI. This CDR3 has 13 amino acids. In DNA form, the CDR3 reads TGTGCCAGCAGTACCTGGGGTGGGGAGACCCAGTACTTC. This sequence encodes CASSTWGGETQYF.

This clonotype was counted between two and nine times. The chain has TRBV20-1 and TRBJ2-1; 8 bases are a match to TRBD1. The V gene's germline CDR1 is DFQATT and CDR2 SNEGSKA (reference sequence). V lost 3 bases to trimming and J lost 12 bases; unmatched junction nucleotides: 13. The CDR3 spans 14 residues. CDR3 residues: CSARGTGANTWQFF. The CDR3 nucleotides read TGCAGTGCTAGGGGGACAGGAGCTAATACATGGCAGTTCTTC.

This clonotype was recorded a few times. This chain connects TRBV20-1 to TRBJ2-3, with 7 bases aligning to TRBD2. The CDR3 is 15 amino acids. Trimming at V came to 1 base and at J to 0 bases, leaving 4 bases not matched to a gene. The germline V gene encodes CDR1 DFQATT and CDR2 SNEGSKA (reference sequence). The CDR3 coding sequence is TGCAGTGCTAGAGCCGAAGCGGGGAGCACAGATACGCAGTATTTT. Its translation is CSARAEAGSTDTQYF.

The rearrangement uses TRBV6-1 and TRBJ1-2, with TRBD1 matching 8 bases. The CDR3 has 15 residues. CDR1 and CDR2 (germline): MNHNS, SASEGT. V shed 6 bases and J 1 base; nucleotides not matched to a gene: 7. The CDR3 region has the DNA TGTGCCAGCAGCCCCGGGACAGGAGATAACTATGGCTACACCTTC. Protein: CASSPGTGDNYGYTF.

The sample holds many counts of this clonotype. The chain joins TRBV3-1 to TRBJ1-6; D perhaps matches TRBD1 (5 bases). Trimming pared 2 bases from V and 4 bases from J, leaving 6 bases between. The CDR3 is 14 amino acids. In germline, CDR1 is LGHDT, CDR2 YNNKEL (reference sequence). CDR3 sequence reads: CASSQTGYNSPLHF. The DNA of the CDR3 is TGTGCCAGCAGCCAAACAGGATATAATTCACCCCTCCACTTT. The variable domain in full, with the rest retrieved from reference TRBV3-1 and TRBJ1-6, is DTAVSQTPKYLVTQMGNDKSIKCEQNLGHDTMYWYKQDSKKFLKIMFSYNNKELIINETVPNRFSPKSPDKAHLNLHINSLELGDSAVYFCASSQTGYNSPLHFGNGTRLTVT.

The rearrangement links TRBV12-3 or TRBV12-4 to TRBJ2-3; D is unclear. Trimming left V 6 bases short and J 4 bases short, with 5 bases between. This CDR3 is built from 11 residues. The CDR3 region has the DNA TGTGCCAGCAGGTTTTCAGATACGCAGTATTTT. It is translated as CASRFSDTQYF.

The chain couples TRBV4-3 to TRBJ2-7; the match to TRBD2 covers 10 bases. The CDR3 loop spans 14 amino acids. Trimming cost V 4 bases and J 5 bases; bases outside gene matches: 5. Germline V CDR1 and CDR2: LGHNA, YSLEER. CDR3: CASSRASGSDEQYF. As DNA, the CDR3 is TGCGCCAGCAGCCGCGCTAGCGGGAGCGACGAGCAGTACTTC.

This clonotype was seen more than once but under ten times. The chain is built from TRBV7-2 and TRBJ2-3; D gene ambiguous. V lost 0 bases and J 0 bases, leaving 10 bases between the germline ends. Germline lookup yields CDR1 SGHTA and CDR2 FQGNSA. This CDR3 region has 16 residues. CDR3 nucleotide sequence: TGTGCCAGCAGCTTAGCTGTGGTACCTAGCACAGATACGCAGTATTTT. It specifies CASSLAVVPSTDTQYF.

The chain couples TRBV7-9 to TRBJ2-3, with 7 nucleotides matching TRBD1. J lost 7 bases, V lost 6 bases, and 4 bases had no gene match. Germline lookup yields CDR1 SEHNR and CDR2 FQNEAQ (reference sequence). The CDR3 loop spans 12 amino acids. CDR3 amino acids: CASSPTGNTQYF. The CDR3 bases are TGTGCCAGCAGTCCGACAGGGAATACGCAGTATTTT.

This clonotype was counted ten times or more. The rearrangement links TRBV27 to TRBJ1-4; 11 bases fit TRBD1. Germline trimming cut 6 bases from V and 11 bases from J; bases unmatched to any gene: 8. The CDR3 runs to 14 residues. Germline V gene sequence: CDR1 MNHEY, CDR2 SMNVEV (reference sequence). This chain's CDR3 is CASRILRDRGKLFF. DNA for the CDR3: TGTGCCAGCAGGATACTACGGGACAGGGGGAAACTGTTTTTT.

This clonotype turned up a few times. The rearrangement uses TRBV5-5 and TRBJ2-6; D unresolved. The V gene lost 3 bases and the J gene lost 0 bases, with 10 bases spanning the gap. The CDR3 contains 16 residues. In germline, CDR1 is SGHKS, CDR2 YYEKEE (reference sequence). The CDR3 protein is CASSSELASGANVLTF. The DNA for the CDR3 is TGTGCCAGCAGCTCGGAGCTGGCCTCTGGGGCCAACGTCCTGACTTTC.

This chain links TRBV9 with TRBJ2-3, with D unclear. Germline V lookup: CDR1 SGDLS, CDR2 YYNGEE. The V gene lost 2 bases and the J gene lost 4 bases, with 11 bases spanning the gap. This CDR3 contains 14 residues. The CDR3 loop is CASSVLVSADTQYF. CDR3 DNA sequence: TGTGCCAGCAGCGTCCTAGTAAGTGCAGATACGCAGTATTTT.

This rearrangement joins TRBV7-6 to TRBJ1-6, with 7 bases fitting TRBD1. Germline V gives CDR1 SGHVS, CDR2 FNYEAQ. The trim removed 5 bases at V and 9 bases at J, leaving 16 bases unmatched. The CDR3 consists of 17 residues. The CDR3 here is CASSLGTAPGRISPLHF. CDR3 nucleotides: TGTGCCAGCAGCCTCGGGACAGCTCCCGGGAGAATTTCACCCCTCCACTTT.

A few counts support this clonotype. This sequence joins TRBV2 and TRBJ2-7; 10 positions match TRBD2. CDR1 is SNHLY and CDR2 is FYNNEI in the germline V gene. V dropped 6 bases and J dropped 3; count of bases not matched to a gene: 5. This CDR3 spans 14 amino acids. CDR3 in amino acids: CASSHGLADYEQYF. CDR3 nucleotides: TGTGCCAGCAGCCACGGACTAGCGGACTACGAGCAGTACTTC.

The chain carries TRBV24-1 and TRBJ2-3; the D is unclear. There are 16 residues in the CDR3. Trimming removed 6 bases from V and 0 bases from J, with 15 bases in between. Per germline, CDR1 KGHDR and CDR2 SFDVKD. The CDR3 region has the DNA TGTGCCACCAGTTTACCAACGGGTCCCAGCACAGATACGCAGTATTTT. It yields the protein CATSLPTGPSTDTQYF.

This clonotype was detected many times. The rearrangement joins TRBV7-9 to TRBJ2-2; TRBD2 aligns across 7 bases. Germline V CDR1 and CDR2: SEHNR, FQNEAQ (reference sequence). CDR3 size: 15 residues. V was pared by 4 bases and J by 0 bases, with 2 bases of the junction left unmatched. CDR3 sequence: CASSSGLANTGELFF. DNA of the CDR3: TGTGCCAGCAGCTCCGGACTAGCGAACACCGGGGAGCTGTTTTTT. Full variable domain (outside the CDR3, taken from reference TRBV7-9 and TRBJ2-2): DTGVSQNPRHKITKRGQNVTFRCDPISEHNRLYWYRQTLGQGPEFLTYFQNEAQLEKSRLLSDRFSAERPKGSFSTLEIQRTEQGDSAMYLCASSSGLANTGELFFGEGSRLTVL.

This sequence joins TRBV18 and TRBJ2-7; D may be TRBD2 (5 bases). The CDR3 has 13 amino acids. Trimming pared 2 bases from V and 3 bases from J, leaving 8 bases between. Per the germline V gene, CDR1 is KGHSH and CDR2 is LQKENI. CDR3 coding DNA: TGTGCCAGCTCACCAGGGAGAAACTACGAGCAGTACTTC. Translating it yields CASSPGRNYEQYF.

The sample holds many counts of this clonotype. This chain connects TRBV20-1 to TRBJ1-6; 7 bases agree with TRBD1. The junction had 2 bases not matched to a gene; V was cut back by 6 bases and J by 9 bases. From germline, CDR1 is DFQATT and CDR2 SNEGSKA (reference sequence). The CDR3 extends over 11 amino acids. The CDR3 DNA sequence: TGCAGTGCCGCAGGGGGTTCACCCCTCCACTTT. Translated: CSAAGGSPLHF.

This sequence joins TRBV29-1 and TRBJ1-1, with D unclear. CDR3 length: 14 amino acids. CDR1 and CDR2 from the germline V gene are SQVTM and ANQGSEA. Trimming stripped 6 bases from V and 0 bases from J, with 14 bases between. The CDR3 region has the DNA TGCAGCGTCCAACCGACCGGCATGAACACTGAAGCTTTCTTT. It encodes CSVQPTGMNTEAFF.

This clonotype was seen a handful of times. The genes are TRBV19 and TRBJ1-5; D gene unclear. Germline CDR1 LNHDA, CDR2 SQIVND (reference sequence). V was pared by 4 bases and J by 3 bases, with 7 bases between. The CDR3 consists of 13 residues. CDR3 sequence: CASSRTFNQPQHF. CDR3 coding DNA: TGTGCCAGTAGTAGGACCTTCAATCAGCCCCAGCATTTT. Full variable domain (rest looked up from reference TRBV19 and TRBJ1-5): DGGITQSPKYLFRKEGQNVTLSCEQNLNHDAMYWYRQDPGQGLRLIYYSQIVNDFQKGDIAEGYSVSREKKESFPLTVTSAQKNPTAFYLCASSRTFNQPQHFGDGTRLSIL.

This chain joins TRBV20-1 and TRBJ2-5; 8 nucleotides match TRBD2. Losses at the gene ends were 5 bases for V and 1 base for J; bases not matched to a gene: 6. Germline CDR1 DFQATT, CDR2 SNEGSKA (reference sequence). The CDR3 extends over 14 amino acids. CDR3 amino acids: CSAGKRGSQETQYF. The CDR3 region has the DNA TGCAGTGCTGGGAAGCGGGGGAGCCAAGAGACCCAGTACTTC.